A selection of T cell receptor beta chains follows, all from one sample in a study of T cells after yellow fever vaccination. TCRdb analysed the 5' RACE reads with MiXCR anew, one entry per CDR3 protein. Here the sample spans approximately 550,000 distinct CDR3 sequences, about 19% being singletons. Sample: PBMCs, taken 15 days after the yellow fever booster vaccination. The receptors come from a man aged 25-45 years who received the YFV17D yellow fever vaccine. CDR3s include the opening cysteine and the closing phenylalanine or tryptophan. Each record gives: J gene, clone size, D gene, V gene, CDR3 protein, CDR3 DNA. The D gene is left open where the match is weak. Size is omitted from some rows. Given values are once, few, many or a class for expanded clones.

j_gene: TRBJ2-5; abundance: few; d_gene: -; v_gene: TRBV5-4; CDR3aa: CASSLEEEGETQYF; CDR3nt: TGTGCCAGCAGCTTGGAAGAAGAGGGGGAGACCCAGTACTTC
j_gene: TRBJ2-1; abundance: -; d_gene: TRBD2; v_gene: TRBV3-1; CDR3aa: CASSQVAGVYNEQFF; CDR3nt: TGTGCCAGCAGCCAAGTAGCGGGAGTTTACAATGAGCAGTTCTTC
j_gene: TRBJ2-7; abundance: few; d_gene: -; v_gene: TRBV28; CDR3aa: CASSFLGGYEQYF; CDR3nt: TGTGCCAGCAGTTTCCTCGGTGGATACGAGCAGTACTTC
j_gene: TRBJ2-1; abundance: few; d_gene: -; v_gene: TRBV10-3; CDR3aa: CAISLASSYNEQFF; CDR3nt: TGTGCCATCAGTCTAGCGAGCTCCTACAATGAGCAGTTCTTC
j_gene: TRBJ1-6; abundance: -; d_gene: -; v_gene: TRBV7-2; CDR3aa: CASSLYNSPLHF; CDR3nt: TGTGCCAGCAGCCTTTATAATTCACCCCTCCACTTT
j_gene: TRBJ2-3; abundance: -; d_gene: -; v_gene: TRBV20-1; CDR3aa: CSASRTIVRAVSWADTQYF; CDR3nt: TGCAGTGCTTCCCGGACTATTGTGAGGGCCGTCTCTTGGGCAGATACGCAGTATTTT
j_gene: TRBJ2-7; abundance: -; d_gene: -; v_gene: TRBV7-6; CDR3aa: CASSLYRQQGFSSYEQYF; CDR3nt: TGTGCCAGCAGCTTATACCGTCAGCAAGGCTTTAGCTCCTACGAGCAGTACTTC
j_gene: TRBJ2-7; abundance: once; d_gene: -; v_gene: TRBV21-1; CDR3aa: CASSTGEYEQYF; CDR3nt: TGTGCCAGCAGCACGGGAGAATACGAGCAGTACTTC
j_gene: TRBJ2-1; abundance: few; d_gene: -; v_gene: TRBV18; CDR3aa: CASSPTWGLHNEQFF; CDR3nt: TGTGCCAGCTCACCGACTTGGGGATTGCACAATGAGCAGTTCTTC
j_gene: TRBJ2-1; abundance: few; d_gene: TRBD1; v_gene: TRBV11-2; CDR3aa: CASSLGQGRQFF; CDR3nt: TGTGCCAGCAGCTTGGGACAGGGAAGGCAGTTCTTC
j_gene: TRBJ2-7; abundance: -; d_gene: -; v_gene: TRBV2; CDR3aa: CATRDLGAYEQYF; CDR3nt: TGTGCCACTCGGGACTTGGGGGCGTACGAGCAGTACTTC
j_gene: TRBJ2-7; abundance: -; d_gene: -; v_gene: TRBV20-1; CDR3aa: CSARESGTPYEQYF; CDR3nt: TGCAGTGCTAGAGAGTCCGGGACACCCTACGAGCAGTACTTC
j_gene: TRBJ1-4; abundance: few; d_gene: -; v_gene: TRBV2; CDR3aa: CASIKPGNEKLFF; CDR3nt: TGTGCCAGCATTAAACCCGGCAATGAAAAACTGTTTTTT
j_gene: TRBJ2-1; abundance: -; d_gene: TRBD2; v_gene: TRBV12-3/TRBV12-4; CDR3aa: CASSFTTSINDQFF; CDR3nt: TGTGCCAGCAGTTTTACGACTAGCATCAATGACCAGTTCTTC
j_gene: TRBJ2-3; abundance: few; d_gene: TRBD2; v_gene: TRBV5-6; CDR3aa: CASSTRTSPTDTQYF; CDR3nt: TGTGCCAGCAGCACCCGGACTAGCCCTACAGATACGCAGTATTTT